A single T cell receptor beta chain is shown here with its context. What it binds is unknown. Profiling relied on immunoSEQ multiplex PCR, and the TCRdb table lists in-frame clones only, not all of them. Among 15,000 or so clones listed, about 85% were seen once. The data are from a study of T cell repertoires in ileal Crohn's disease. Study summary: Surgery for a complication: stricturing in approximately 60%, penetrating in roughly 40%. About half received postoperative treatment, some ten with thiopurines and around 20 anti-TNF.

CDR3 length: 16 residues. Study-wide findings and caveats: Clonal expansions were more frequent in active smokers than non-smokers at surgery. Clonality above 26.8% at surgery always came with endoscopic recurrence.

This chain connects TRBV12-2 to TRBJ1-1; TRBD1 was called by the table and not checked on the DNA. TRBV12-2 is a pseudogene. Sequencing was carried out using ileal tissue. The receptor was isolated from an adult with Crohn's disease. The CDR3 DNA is TGTGCAAGTCGCTTAGGGGGCGTTAGTGGGAACACTGAAGCTTTCTTT. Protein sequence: CASRLGGVSGNTEAFF.